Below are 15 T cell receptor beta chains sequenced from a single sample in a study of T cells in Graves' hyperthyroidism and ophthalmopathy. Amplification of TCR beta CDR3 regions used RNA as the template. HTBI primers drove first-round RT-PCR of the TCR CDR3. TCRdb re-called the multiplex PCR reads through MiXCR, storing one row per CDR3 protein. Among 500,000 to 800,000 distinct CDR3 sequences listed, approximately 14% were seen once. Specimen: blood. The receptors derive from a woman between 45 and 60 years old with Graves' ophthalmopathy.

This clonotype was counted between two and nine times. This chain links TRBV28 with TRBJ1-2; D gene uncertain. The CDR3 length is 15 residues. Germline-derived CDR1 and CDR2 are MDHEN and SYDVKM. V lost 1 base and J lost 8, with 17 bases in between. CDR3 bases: TGTGCCAGCAGTTTATTCAGTGGGAATATGGTGGGCTACACCTTC. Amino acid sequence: CASSLFSGNMVGYTF.

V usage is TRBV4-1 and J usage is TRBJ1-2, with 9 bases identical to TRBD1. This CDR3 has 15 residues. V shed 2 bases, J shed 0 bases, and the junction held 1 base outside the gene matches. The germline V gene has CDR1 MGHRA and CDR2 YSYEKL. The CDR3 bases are TGCGCCAGCAGCCAACGACAGGGGGCTAACTATGGCTACACCTTC. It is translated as CASSQRQGANYGYTF.

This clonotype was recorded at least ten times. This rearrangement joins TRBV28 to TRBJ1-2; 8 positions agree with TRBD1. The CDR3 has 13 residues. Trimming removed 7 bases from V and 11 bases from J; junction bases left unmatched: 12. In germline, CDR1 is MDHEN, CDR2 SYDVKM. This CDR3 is CASKPGQEDLYTF. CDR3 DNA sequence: TGTGCCAGCAAACCGGGACAGGAGGATCTTTACACCTTC.

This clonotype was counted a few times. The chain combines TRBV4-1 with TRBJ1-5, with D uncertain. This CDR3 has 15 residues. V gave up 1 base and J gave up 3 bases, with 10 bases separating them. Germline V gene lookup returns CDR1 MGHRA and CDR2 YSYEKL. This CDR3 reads CASSQVSRINQPQHF. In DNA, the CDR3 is TGCGCCAGCAGCCAAGTTTCCAGAATCAATCAGCCCCAGCATTTT.

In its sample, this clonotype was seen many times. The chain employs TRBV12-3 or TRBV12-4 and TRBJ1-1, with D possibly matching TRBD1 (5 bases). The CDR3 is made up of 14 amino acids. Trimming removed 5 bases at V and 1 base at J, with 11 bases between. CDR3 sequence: CASSGAMGNTEAFF. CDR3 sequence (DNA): TGTGCCAGCAGTGGGGCTATGGGGAACACTGAAGCTTTCTTT.

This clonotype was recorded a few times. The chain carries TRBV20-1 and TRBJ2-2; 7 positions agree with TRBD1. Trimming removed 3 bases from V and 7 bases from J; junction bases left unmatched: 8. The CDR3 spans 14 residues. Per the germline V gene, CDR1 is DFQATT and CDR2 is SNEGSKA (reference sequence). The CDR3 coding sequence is TGCAGTGCTAGCCCTGGGACAGTGCACGGGGAGCTGTTTTTT. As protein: CSASPGTVHGELFF.

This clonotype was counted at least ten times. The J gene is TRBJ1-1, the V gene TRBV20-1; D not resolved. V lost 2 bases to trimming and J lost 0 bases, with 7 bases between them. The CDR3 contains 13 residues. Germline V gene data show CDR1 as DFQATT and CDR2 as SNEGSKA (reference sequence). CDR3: CSARQDMNTEAFF. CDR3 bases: TGCAGTGCTAGACAAGACATGAACACTGAAGCTTTCTTT.

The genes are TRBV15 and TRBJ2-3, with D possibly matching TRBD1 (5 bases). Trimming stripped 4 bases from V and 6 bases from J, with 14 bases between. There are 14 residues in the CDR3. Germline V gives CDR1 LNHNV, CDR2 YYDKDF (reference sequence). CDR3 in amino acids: CATSINNRRDTQYF. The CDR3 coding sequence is TGTGCCACCAGCATAAACAACAGGCGCGATACGCAGTATTTT.

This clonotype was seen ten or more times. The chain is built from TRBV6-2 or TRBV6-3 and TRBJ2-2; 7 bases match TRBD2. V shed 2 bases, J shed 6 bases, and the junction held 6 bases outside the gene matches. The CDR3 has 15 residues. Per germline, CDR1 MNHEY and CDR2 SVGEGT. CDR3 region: CASSYRGRASGELFF. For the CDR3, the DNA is TGTGCCAGCAGTTACCGAGGGAGGGCCTCCGGGGAGCTGTTTTTT.

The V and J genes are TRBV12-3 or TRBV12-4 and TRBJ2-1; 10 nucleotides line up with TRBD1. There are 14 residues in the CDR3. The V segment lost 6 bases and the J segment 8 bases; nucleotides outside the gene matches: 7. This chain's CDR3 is CASRKLTGGYEQFF. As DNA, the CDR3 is TGTGCCAGCAGAAAGTTGACAGGGGGCTATGAGCAGTTCTTC.

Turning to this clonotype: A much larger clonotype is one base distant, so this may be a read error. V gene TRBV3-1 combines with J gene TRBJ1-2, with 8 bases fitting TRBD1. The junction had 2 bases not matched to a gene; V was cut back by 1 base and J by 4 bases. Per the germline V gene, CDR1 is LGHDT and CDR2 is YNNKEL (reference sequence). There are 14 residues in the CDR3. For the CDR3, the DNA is TGTGCCAGCAGCCAAGGGACAGGGATCTATGGCTACACCTTC. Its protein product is CASSQGTGIYGYTF.

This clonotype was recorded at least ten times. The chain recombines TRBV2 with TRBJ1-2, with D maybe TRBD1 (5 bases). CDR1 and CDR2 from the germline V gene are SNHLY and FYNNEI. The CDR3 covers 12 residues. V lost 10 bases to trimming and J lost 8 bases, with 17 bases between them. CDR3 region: CAIKGQGSGYTF. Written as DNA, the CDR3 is TGTGCCATTAAAGGGCAGGGAAGCGGCTACACCTTC.

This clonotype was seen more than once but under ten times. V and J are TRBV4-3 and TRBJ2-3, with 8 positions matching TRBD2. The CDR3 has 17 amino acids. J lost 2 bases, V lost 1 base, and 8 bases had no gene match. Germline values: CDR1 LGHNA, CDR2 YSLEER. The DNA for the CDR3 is TGCGCCAGCAGCCAAGCTAGGGCTAGCGGGTACACAGATACGCAGTATTTT. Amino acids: CASSQARASGYTDTQYF.

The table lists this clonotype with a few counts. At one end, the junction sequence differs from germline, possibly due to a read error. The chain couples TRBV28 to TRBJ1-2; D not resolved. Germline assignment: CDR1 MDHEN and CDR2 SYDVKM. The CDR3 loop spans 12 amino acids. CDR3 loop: CTSSYRGYGYTF. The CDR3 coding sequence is TGTACCAGCAGTTATCGGGGCTATGGCTACACCTTC.

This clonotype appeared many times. The CDR3 region is CASARPFVDNEQFF. The CDR3 region has the DNA TGTGCCAGCGCCAGGCCGTTCGTGGACAATGAGCAGTTCTTC. This chain joins TRBV28 and TRBJ2-1; D gene unclear. The CDR3 extends over 14 amino acids. The V gene lost 8 bases and the J gene lost 5 bases, with 16 bases spanning the gap. Germline values: CDR1 MDHEN, CDR2 SYDVKM.